The 14 T cell receptor beta chains given below trace back to one sample, sequenced in a study of response to subunit inactivated influenza vaccine. TCRdb re-called the RT-PCR reads through MiXCR, storing one row per CDR3 protein. The sample carries a few hundred thousand distinct CDR3 sequences, approximately 10% recorded once. Sequenced here: PBMCs from blood, sampled roughly 47 days after vaccination. These receptor sequences come from a man aged 50-59 years who received an inactivated influenza vaccine.

The rearrangement links TRBV12-3 or TRBV12-4 to TRBJ1-4; 9 bases align to TRBD1. Unmatched junction bases numbered 5, after V lost 6 bases and J lost 3 bases. This CDR3 has 15 residues. CDR3 sequence: CASRGQGRPNEKLFF. CDR3 DNA: TGTGCCAGCAGAGGACAGGGGCGACCTAATGAAAAACTGTTTTTT.

The chain combines TRBV6-5 with TRBJ2-7; 10 bases fit TRBD2. Germline assignment: CDR1 MNHEY and CDR2 SVGAGI. The CDR3 length is 18 residues. V was pared by 0 bases and J by 5 bases, with 13 bases of the junction left unmatched. For the CDR3, the DNA is TGTGCCAGCAGTTACTCGAAGGGAATTAGCGGGAGGTTCCACGAGCAGTACTTC. Its translation: CASSYSKGISGRFHEQYF.

The chain combines TRBV15 with TRBJ2-7; the D is unclear. Trimming took 4 bases from V and 3 from J, leaving 7 bases between them. In germline, CDR1 is LNHNV, CDR2 YYDKDF (reference sequence). The CDR3 totals 12 residues. DNA of the CDR3: TGTGCCACCAGCACAGGAGACTACGAGCAGTACTTC. Protein: CATSTGDYEQYF.

This clonotype was seen many times. The gene calls are TRBV20-1 and TRBJ2-1; 11 nucleotides match TRBD2. Germline V lookup: CDR1 DFQATT, CDR2 SNEGSKA (reference sequence). The CDR3 runs 14 residues. Trimming cost V 4 bases and J 4 bases; bases outside gene matches: 3. CDR3 loop: CSANSGGGYNEQFF. The DNA of the CDR3 is TGCAGTGCTAATAGCGGGGGGGGATACAATGAGCAGTTCTTC.

Ten or more counts support this clonotype. The J gene is TRBJ1-6, the V gene TRBV12-3 or TRBV12-4; 7 nucleotides agree with TRBD1. V was clipped by 6 bases and J by 11 bases; unmatched bases: 7. This CDR3 is 13 amino acids long. This CDR3 reads CASSTGAGTPLHF. The CDR3 DNA reads as TGTGCCAGCAGCACAGGGGCTGGGACACCCCTCCACTTT.

This clonotype appeared many times. The CDR3 bases are TGTGCCAGCAGTCAGCAGGGTTACAATCAGCCCCAGCATTTT. Residues: CASSQQGYNQPQHF. The chain couples TRBV12-3 or TRBV12-4 to TRBJ1-5; D may be TRBD1 (5 bases). The CDR3 length is 14 residues. Trimming left V 5 bases short and J 3 bases short, with 11 bases between.

The rearrangement uses TRBV12-3 or TRBV12-4 and TRBJ2-1, with D perhaps matching TRBD2 (7 bases). The V end was cut by 5 bases, the J end by 7 bases, with 15 bases between. This CDR3 spans 14 amino acids. This CDR3 reads CASSGGAGYNEQFF. The CDR3, as DNA: TGTGCCAGCAGTGGGGGGGCAGGGTATAATGAGCAGTTCTTC.

In this sample, this clonotype turned up many times. The chain is built from TRBV15 and TRBJ1-2; D is unresolved. There are 15 residues in the CDR3. From germline, CDR1 is LNHNV and CDR2 YYDKDF (reference sequence). Trimming shortened V by 0 bases and J by 2 bases, and 10 bases separated the two germline ends. This CDR3 is CATSRDLAGNYGYTF. CDR3 nucleotides: TGTGCCACCAGCAGAGATTTAGCGGGAAACTATGGCTACACCTTC.

This clonotype was picked up a small number of times. This rearrangement joins TRBV29-1 to TRBJ2-5; D assignment may be TRBD1 or TRBD2 (5 bases each). V shed 6 bases and J shed 0 bases, with 11 bases lying between them. The germline V gene has CDR1 SQVTM and CDR2 ANQGSEA. CDR3 size: 13 residues. The CDR3 bases are TGCAGCGTCGAGGGGTGGTACCAAGAGACCCAGTACTTC. Translating gives CSVEGWYQETQYF.

Ten or more counts support this clonotype. The chain links TRBV6-2 or TRBV6-3 to TRBJ2-2; maybe TRBD2 (5 bases). Germline V CDR1 and CDR2: MNHEY, SVGEGT. Trimming pared 5 bases from V and 8 bases from J, leaving 12 bases between. This CDR3 contains 13 residues. The CDR3: CASSLRVGGELFF. For the CDR3, the DNA is TGTGCCAGCAGTCTGAGGGTCGGTGGGGAGCTGTTTTTT.

V usage is TRBV29-1 and J usage is TRBJ1-1; D uncertain. Germline V gene data show CDR1 as SQVTM and CDR2 as ANQGSEA. V was pared by 4 bases and J by 1 base, with 10 bases between. The CDR3 length is 13 residues. The CDR3, as DNA: TGCAGCGTTGGGGTGGGTGAGAACACTGAAGCTTTCTTT. It translates to CSVGVGENTEAFF.

V gene TRBV7-9 combines with J gene TRBJ2-7; D might be TRBD1 (7 bases). The germline V gene has CDR1 SEHNR and CDR2 FQNEAQ (reference sequence). Deletions cut 6 bases from V and 6 bases from J, with 21 bases between. The CDR3 runs 15 residues. In DNA, the CDR3 is TGTGCCAGCAGTTCCATGCCAGGGGGGTTTAGCGAGCAGTACTTC. Residues: CASSSMPGGFSEQYF.

This clonotype was recorded at least ten times. This chain connects TRBV27 to TRBJ1-1; D is possibly TRBD1 (6 bases). Trimming removed 3 bases from V and 5 bases from J, with 13 bases in between. CDR1 MNHEY and CDR2 SMNVEV come from the germline V gene (reference sequence). The CDR3 has 14 amino acids. CDR3: CASSLGGASTEAFF. For the CDR3, the DNA is TGTGCCAGCAGTTTGGGGGGCGCGAGTACTGAAGCTTTCTTT.

This sequence joins TRBV4-1 and TRBJ2-1; 10 nucleotides agree with TRBD2. CDR1 MGHRA and CDR2 YSYEKL come from the germline V gene. The V gene end was trimmed by 0 bases and the J gene end by 7 bases; junction bases not matched to a gene: 12. CDR3 length: 18 amino acids. For the CDR3, the DNA is TGCGCCAGCAGCCAAGACTCCGCCCCGGGACTAGCGTTTAATGAGCAGTTCTTC. Protein: CASSQDSAPGLAFNEQFF.